The 21 T cell receptor beta chains below come from one sample, sequenced in a study of T cells after posttransplantation cyclophosphamide (dated by TCRdb to 2016 to 2018). What the treatment or condition label conveys for this sample: high-dose cyclophosphamide on days +3 and +4 as single-agent GVHD prophylaxis. PTCy patients received busulfan and fludarabine conditioning, a related or unrelated marrow graft, and cyclophosphamide on days +3 and +4. The library was obtained by the immunoSEQ multiplex PCR assay. Not all clones reach the TCRdb copy of this immuneACCESS table, which keeps in-frame sequences only. Checked studies attribute under half of the gap to unresolved V genes and leave the rest unexplained. In this sample the table shows some 17,000 clones, roughly 93% of which occur a single time. Of the sample, around 0.53% falls within the top ten clones. The sequenced sample was CD4+ T cells sorted from blood, obtained after allogeneic stem cell transplant with posttransplant cyclophosphamide. Receptors originate from a male patient over 55 who received an allogeneic stem cell transplant from a related donor and was CMV-positive. Some T cells may originate with the graft donor following a transplant.

The genes are TRBV10-3 and TRBJ2-1, with 9 bases matching TRBD1. The germline V gene encodes CDR1 ENHRY and CDR2 SYGVKD. V gave up 8 bases and J gave up 5 bases; unmatched junction bases: 10. This CDR3 region has 15 residues. CDR3 region: CAILMGTGTDNEQFF. The DNA of the CDR3 is TGTGCCATCCTCATGGGGACAGGGACCGACAATGAGCAGTTCTTC.

The rearrangement uses TRBV20-1 and TRBJ1-4; D remains ambiguous. The CDR3 extends over 10 amino acids. From germline, CDR1 is DFQATT and CDR2 SNEGSKA (reference sequence). Between the trimmed V and J ends, which lost 6 bases and 4 bases, there was a span of 3 bases. CDR3 region: CSARNEKLFF. DNA of the CDR3: TGCAGTGCGCGTAATGAAAAACTGTTTTTT.

This chain uses TRBV7-6 with TRBJ2-5; 8 nucleotides match TRBD1. Per the germline V gene, CDR1 is SGHVS and CDR2 is FNYEAQ. V dropped 3 bases and J dropped 1; count of bases not matched to a gene: 1. This CDR3 is 14 amino acids long. CDR3 DNA sequence: TGTGCCAGCAGCTTCGGACAGGGCCAAGAGACCCAGTACTTC. Encoded protein: CASSFGQGQETQYF.

The CDR3 sequence: CASSLLGGTVAGELFF. DNA for the CDR3: TGTGCCAGTAGCCTCCTCGGAGGGACTGTCGCCGGGGAGCTGTTTTTT. The chain links TRBV19 to TRBJ2-2, with TRBD2 as a possible D gene (6 bases). Trimming stripped 6 bases from V and 6 bases from J, with 20 bases between. CDR1 LNHDA and CDR2 SQIVND come from the germline V gene (reference sequence). This CDR3 has 16 residues.

In its sample, this clone was seen once. The rearrangement links TRBV7-2 to TRBJ2-3; tentatively, D is TRBD1 (5 bases). The CDR3 loop spans 12 amino acids. Germline CDR1 is SGHTA and CDR2 is FQGNSA. Trimming shortened V by 10 bases and J by 6 bases, and 14 bases separated the two germline ends. CDR3 loop: CATGALRDTQYF. The CDR3 region has the DNA TGTGCCACTGGGGCATTAAGGGATACGCAGTATTTT.

The V gene is TRBV19, the J gene TRBJ1-3; possibly TRBD1 for D (6 bases). V lost 8 bases and J 4 bases, leaving 15 bases between the germline ends. The CDR3 is 14 residues long. Germline-derived CDR1 and CDR2 are LNHDA and SQIVND (reference sequence). The CDR3 nucleotides are TGTGCCAGTGGACGCACAGGGTCCGGAAACACCATATATTTT. It yields the protein CASGRTGSGNTIYF.

The chain joins TRBV6-5 to TRBJ1-5; 8 bases are a match to TRBD1. The V and J ends lost 6 bases and 9 bases, in that order; junction bases with no gene match: 7. The CDR3 is made up of 13 amino acids. Germline CDR1 and CDR2: MNHEY and SVGAGI. The CDR3, as DNA: TGTGCCAGCAGGGACAGGGCGCAGGCGCCCCAGCATTTT. Its translation is CASRDRAQAPQHF.

J is TRBJ2-2 and V is TRBV2; D gene ambiguous. Trimming pared 3 bases from V and 7 bases from J, leaving 9 bases between. The CDR3 spans 13 residues. The germline V gene has CDR1 SNHLY and CDR2 FYNNEI. The CDR3 DNA sequence: TGTGCCAGCAGTGATCGTTGGAGCGGGGAGCTGTTTTTT. It yields the protein CASSDRWSGELFF.

This chain joins TRBV5-3 and TRBJ1-5; 11 bases line up with TRBD1. TRBV5-3 is classed as an ORF, of uncertain function. The CDR3 extends over 18 amino acids. V trimming: 6 bases; J trimming: 0 bases; junction bases outside the gene matches: 11. The CDR3 DNA reads as TGTGCCAGAATGGTAGCGGACAGGGGGCTAAATAGCAATCAGCCCCAGCATTTT. Translated: CARMVADRGLNSNQPQHF.

V and J are TRBV5-5 and TRBJ1-2; 8 bases line up with TRBD1. The CDR3 is 14 residues long. From germline, CDR1 is SGHKS and CDR2 YYEKEE (reference sequence). V shed 4 bases and J 2 bases; nucleotides not matched to a gene: 4. CDR3 nucleotide sequence: TGTGCCAGCAGCCTCGGACAGGGCAACTATGGCTACACCTTC. Protein product: CASSLGQGNYGYTF. The full variable domain, completed using reference TRBV5-5 and TRBJ1-2, is DAGVTQSPTHLIKTRGQQVTLRCSPISGHKSVSWYQQVLGQGPQFIFQYYEKEERGRGNFPDRFSARQFPNYSSELNVNALLLGDSALYLCASSLGQGNYGYTFGSGTRLTVV.

This clone was observed a single time. CDR3 nucleotides: TGTGCCAGCAGCTTAGCGGGGCAGATATATGGCTACACCTTC. It codes for CASSLAGQIYGYTF. The genes are TRBV7-9 and TRBJ1-2; maybe TRBD1 (5 bases). CDR1 SEHNR and CDR2 FQNEAQ come from the germline V gene (reference sequence). The CDR3 covers 14 residues. V was trimmed by 0 bases and J by 5 bases, leaving 10 bases between them.

This chain links TRBV9 with TRBJ2-7, with 14 bases identical to TRBD2. The junction had 3 bases not matched to a gene; V was cut back by 4 bases and J by 6 bases. Germline V gene lookup returns CDR1 SGDLS and CDR2 YYNGEE. The CDR3 has 14 residues. CDR3 sequence: CASSRGLAGAEQYF. CDR3 DNA sequence: TGTGCCAGCAGCCGGGGACTAGCGGGGGCCGAGCAGTACTTC.

This clone showed up just once. The rearrangement uses TRBV7-9 and TRBJ1-2, with TRBD1 identical over 11 bases. Germline V gives CDR1 SEHNR, CDR2 FQNEAQ (reference sequence). This CDR3 has 15 residues. Trimming cost V 0 bases and J 7 bases; bases outside gene matches: 4. Here the CDR3 DNA reads TGTGCCAGCAGCTTAGCGGGTGGACAGGGGGCTGGCTACACCTTC. Translation gives CASSLAGGQGAGYTF. Full variable domain (outside the CDR3, taken from reference TRBV7-9 and TRBJ1-2): DTGVSQNPRHKITKRGQNVTFRCDPISEHNRLYWYRQTLGQGPEFLTYFQNEAQLEKSRLLSDRFSAERPKGSFSTLEIQRTEQGDSAMYLCASSLAGGQGAGYTFGSGTRLTVV.

This chain links TRBV6-6 with TRBJ2-2; no clear D. CDR1 is MNHNY, CDR2 SVGAGI, per germline (reference sequence). Trimming cost V 10 bases and J 7 bases, with 16 bases left between them. This CDR3 has 13 residues. DNA for the CDR3: TGTGCCACCTTAGACTCCTCAGTCGGGGAGCTGTTTTTT. Translating gives CATLDSSVGELFF.

V and J are TRBV10-3 and TRBJ1-6, with D possibly being TRBD1 (5 bases). Per the germline V gene, CDR1 is ENHRY and CDR2 is SYGVKD. This CDR3 is 14 amino acids long. V was clipped by 8 bases and J by 4 bases, with 12 bases between them. The CDR3 reads CAIRTAGYNSPLHF. Here the CDR3 DNA reads TGTGCCATCCGGACCGCAGGGTATAATTCACCCCTCCACTTT.

The chain combines TRBV7-9 with TRBJ1-1; D gene uncertain. V was clipped by 5 bases and J by 0 bases, with 13 bases between them. The length of the CDR3 is 15 residues. Germline V lookup: CDR1 SEHNR, CDR2 FQNEAQ (reference sequence). The CDR3 is CASSLAGLLNTEAFF. DNA for the CDR3: TGTGCCAGCAGCCTGGCGGGGTTGTTGAACACTGAAGCTTTCTTT.

This chain joins TRBV6-5 and TRBJ2-3; the match to TRBD2 covers 8 bases. The CDR3 runs 16 residues. V trimming: 0 bases; J trimming: 5 bases; junction bases outside the gene matches: 7. Germline CDR1 is MNHEY and CDR2 is SVGAGI. The CDR3 sequence: CASSYSGLGVGDTQYF. In DNA, the CDR3 is TGTGCCAGCAGTTACTCGGGACTAGGGGTGGGAGATACGCAGTATTTT.

The CDR3 sequence: CATSRESAGQVDEQYF. The CDR3 DNA sequence: TGTGCCACCAGCAGAGAATCGGCCGGACAAGTAGACGAGCAGTACTTC. The J gene is TRBJ2-7, the V gene TRBV15; TRBD1 is a possible D gene (5 bases). The CDR3 covers 16 residues. V was shortened by 0 bases and J by 5 bases, with 17 bases between the two germline ends. Germline V gene lookup returns CDR1 LNHNV and CDR2 YYDKDF (reference sequence). The full variable domain, its missing parts supplied by reference TRBV15 and TRBJ2-7, is DAMVIQNPRYQVTQFGKPVTLSCSQTLNHNVMYWYQQKSSQAPKLLFHYYDKDFNNEADTPDNFQSRRPNTSFCFLDIRSPGLGDTAMYLCATSRESAGQVDEQYFGPGTRLTVT.

In this sample, this clone turned up once. The rearrangement uses TRBV7-3 and TRBJ2-5, with TRBD2 matching over 7 bases. Germline V CDR1 and CDR2: SGHTA, FQGTGA. Germline trimming cut 2 bases from V and 5 bases from J; bases unmatched to any gene: 11. This CDR3 comprises 16 residues. The CDR3 DNA reads TGTGCCAGCAGCTTAGGGGGGACTACTGGTTGGGAGACCCAGTACTTC. It yields the protein CASSLGGTTGWETQYF.

This rearrangement joins TRBV7-3 to TRBJ2-6; the D is unclear. Germline assignment: CDR1 SGHTA and CDR2 FQGTGA. There are 15 residues in the CDR3. Trimming stripped 3 bases from V and 0 bases from J, with 6 bases between. CDR3 coding DNA: TGTGCCAGCAGCTTGCAACTCTCTGGGGCCAACGTCCTGACTTTC. This codes for CASSLQLSGANVLTF.

This chain links TRBV10-3 with TRBJ2-1, with D uncertain. The CDR3 loop spans 13 amino acids. In germline, CDR1 is ENHRY, CDR2 SYGVKD. Between the trimmed V and J ends, which lost 4 bases and 6 bases, there was a span of 10 bases. CDR3 in amino acids: CAISGVEFNEQFF. CDR3 in DNA: TGTGCCATCAGTGGAGTTGAGTTCAATGAGCAGTTCTTC.